This TCR beta chain was found in a study of T cells in women clearing cervical HPV infection. At the level of the study: Controls were women whose single incident HPV16 infection cleared within 12 months without precancer or cancer. Case blood was drawn when the lesion was first found; control blood after infection became undetectable.

Average input was about 1,200 ng genomic DNA for immunoSEQ TCR beta CDR3 amplification. TCRdb keeps only in-frame clones here, not all; method: immunoSEQ multiplex PCR. This sample's clone table lists more than 30,000 clones. Worth noting for this clone: The antigen is undetermined. The read ends 3 residues before the CDR3 terminus; that terminus is restored from the germline J gene.

Germline V gene lookup returns CDR1 SNHLY and CDR2 FYNNEI. This CDR3 has 12 residues. Whole-study results and caveats: CIN3+ cases had significantly higher TCR richness than controls; evenness did not differ.

Sequencing was done on a sample of blood buffy coat. The receptor's source is a woman between 18 and 69 years old with a cervical HPV16 infection that either progressed to CIN3+ or cleared (not recorded which). V and J are TRBV2 and TRBJ2-3, with D possibly TRBD1 on 6 matching bases. This CDR3 reads CASSANRETQYF. The DNA read from the CDR3 is TGTGCCAGCAGCGCCAACAGGGAGACG.